A single TCR beta chain is shown here with its context. These data belong to a study of blood T cell repertoires in COVID-19. With V trimmed by 3 bases and J by 5 bases, 5 bases remained unmatched. The CDR3 runs to 14 residues. From germline, CDR1 is SGHDN and CDR2 FVKESK. Libraries were prepared by immunoSEQ multiplex PCR; TCRdb keeps only in-frame clonotypes and omits some of them. The sample contains about 270,000 clones, 88% of which appear only once. Ages ranged from about 18 to 89 years, with residence in about two dozen US areas. The receptor was derived from a woman between 50 and 59 years old who had recovered from COVID-19. The V call is TRBV14, the J call TRBJ1-2; 8 bases align to TRBD1. Sequenced: PBMCs or T cells enriched from blood (not recorded which). CDR3 region: CASSQSGQVYGYTF. DNA for the CDR3: TGTGCCAGCAGCCAGTCGGGACAGGTTTATGGCTACACCTTC.